The text below deals with one TCR beta chain. Its antigen is unknown. Unrecorded immune exposure was likely among donors, who were nominally healthy when sampled. The record originates from a study of cytomegalovirus exposure and HLA in healthy donors. For the study at large: Most genotyped donors, around 86% of about 360, had Caucasian-associated genetic ancestry. General study results and limits: Sequencing probably produced one cluster of sequence variants that were highly shared. Cytomegalovirus association was assigned to under 200 TCR beta chains.

Both 60 Vbeta primers and 13 Jbeta primers went into the PCR. The assay was immunoSEQ multiplex PCR, and TCRdb's table has in-frame clones only and misses some. The table records 150,000 to 200,000 clones, 65% to 85% of them present only once. The germline CDR1 and CDR2 sequences are SGHAT and FQNNGV. The CDR3 has 17 amino acids. V lost 4 bases to trimming and J lost 1 base; unmatched junction nucleotides: 10. Sequencing used PBMCs. The sequence was collected from a boy aged 2 to 9 in good health and CMV-seronegative. The chain combines TRBV11-2 with TRBJ2-3; 8 nucleotides line up with TRBD2. For the CDR3, the DNA is TGTGCCAGCAGCTCTCGGGGTGGTAGCGGGGGCACAGATACGCAGTATTTT. It yields the protein CASSSRGGSGGTDTQYF.